This section outlines one T cell receptor beta chain sequence together with its context. Antigen: not known. The data derive from a study of cytomegalovirus exposure and HLA in healthy donors. Findings and limits, study-wide: Presence/absence analyses assumed roughly uniform sequencing depth across donors. Cytomegalovirus status was reportedly diagnosed by the classifier with high sensitivity and specificity. In vitro work confirmed that a few CMV-associated chains recognize CMV antigens.

PCR involved 60 Vbeta and 13 Jbeta primers. Data came from immunoSEQ multiplex PCR; TCRdb stores just in-frame clones and leaves some out. The repertoire holds 65,000 to 90,000 clones, about 81% seen once, with under 15% in the top ten. The sequencing sample was made of PBMCs. The TCR comes from a man between 65 and 85 years old in good health and CMV-seronegative.

CDR3 residues: CASSSAQGSYGYTF. The DNA of the CDR3 is TGTGCCAGCAGCTCCGCACAGGGGAGCTATGGCTACACCTTC. V and J are TRBV7-9 and TRBJ1-2; TRBD1 matches at 7 bases. This CDR3 is 14 amino acids long. Germline V lookup: CDR1 SEHNR, CDR2 FQNEAQ (reference sequence). Trimming took 4 bases from V and 4 from J; bases not matched to a gene: 6. Full variable domain (outside the CDR3, taken from reference TRBV7-9 and TRBJ1-2): DTGVSQNPRHKITKRGQNVTFRCDPISEHNRLYWYRQTLGQGPEFLTYFQNEAQLEKSRLLSDRFSAERPKGSFSTLEIQRTEQGDSAMYLCASSSAQGSYGYTFGSGTRLTVV.